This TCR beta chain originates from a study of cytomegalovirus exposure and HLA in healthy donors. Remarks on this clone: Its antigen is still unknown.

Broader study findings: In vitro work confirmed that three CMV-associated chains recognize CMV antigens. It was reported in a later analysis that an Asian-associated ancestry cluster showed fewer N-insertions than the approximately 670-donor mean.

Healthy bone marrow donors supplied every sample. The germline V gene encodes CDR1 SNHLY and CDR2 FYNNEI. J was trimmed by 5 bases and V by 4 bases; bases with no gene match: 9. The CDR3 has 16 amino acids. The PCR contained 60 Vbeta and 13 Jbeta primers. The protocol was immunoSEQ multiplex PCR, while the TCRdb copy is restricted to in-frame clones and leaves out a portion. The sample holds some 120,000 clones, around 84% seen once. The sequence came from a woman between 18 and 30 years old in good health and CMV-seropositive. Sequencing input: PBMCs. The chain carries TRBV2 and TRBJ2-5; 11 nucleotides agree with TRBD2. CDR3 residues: CASSAGTSGKEETQYF. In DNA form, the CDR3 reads TGTGCCAGCAGTGCCGGGACTAGCGGAAAGGAGGAGACCCAGTACTTC.